This passage covers 21 T cell receptor beta chains from one sample sequenced in a study of control samples from healthy donors and cancer patients. Produced via immunoSEQ multiplex PCR; TCRdb's table is partial and in-frame only. This table holds just over 50,000 clones, roughly 90% found once. Sequencing was done on a sample of PBMCs. These receptors were taken from a man in his fifties or sixties with head and neck cancer.

The chain employs TRBV7-6 and TRBJ1-5, with 7 positions matching TRBD1. The CDR3 spans 16 residues. CDR1 and CDR2 from the germline V gene are SGHVS and FNYEAQ. Germline trimming cut 3 bases from V and 2 bases from J; bases unmatched to any gene: 7. The CDR3 DNA reads as TGTGCCAGCAGCTTGGGACAGCCGAGGGGCAATCAGCCCCAGCATTTT. It encodes CASSLGQPRGNQPQHF.

The chain combines TRBV3-1 (or the pseudogene TRBV3-2) with TRBJ2-3; D perhaps matches TRBD1 (6 bases). V was clipped by 0 bases and J by 2 bases, with 12 bases between them. The CDR3 contains 16 residues. Germline CDR1 and CDR2: LGHDT and YNNKEL (reference sequence). In DNA, the CDR3 is TGTGCCAGCAGCCAAGAAAGGGACACAACCACAGATACGCAGTATTTT. Amino acid sequence: CASSQERDTTTDTQYF.

J is TRBJ2-5 and V is TRBV6-5; 8 positions match TRBD2. The CDR3 sequence is 16 residues long. Germline V gene sequence: CDR1 MNHEY, CDR2 SVGAGI. After removal of 0 bases from V and 1 base from J, the junction contained 4 bases not matched to a gene. CDR3 nucleotides: TGTGCCAGCAGTTACTCCGCGGGGGGATTCCAAGAGACCCAGTACTTC. As protein: CASSYSAGGFQETQYF.

The gene calls are TRBV5-1 and TRBJ2-1, with 9 bases identical to TRBD2. The CDR3 extends over 16 amino acids. Germline V lookup: CDR1 SGHRS, CDR2 YFSETQ. The V segment lost 0 bases and the J segment 7 bases; nucleotides outside the gene matches: 8. As DNA, the CDR3 is TGCGCCAGCAGCTTGGGCGCGGGGGGGGCCAGTAATGAGCAGTTCTTC. It is translated as CASSLGAGGASNEQFF.

The rearrangement joins TRBV18 to TRBJ1-6; 7 bases are a match to TRBD1. The V gene end was trimmed by 6 bases and the J gene end by 8 bases; junction bases not matched to a gene: 13. CDR3 size: 16 residues. The V gene's germline CDR1 is KGHSH and CDR2 LQKENI. DNA for the CDR3: TGTGCCAGCTCCCGCCCAAGGGGGCAGGATGATTCACCCCTCCACTTT. Protein sequence: CASSRPRGQDDSPLHF.

V gene TRBV6-5 combines with J gene TRBJ1-4; tentatively, D is TRBD1 (5 bases). The germline gives CDR1 MNHEY, CDR2 SVGAGI. V shed 0 bases and J shed 6 bases, with 11 bases lying between them. This CDR3 spans 15 amino acids. CDR3: CASSYSGTGHEKLFF. The CDR3 DNA follows: TGTGCCAGCAGTTACTCCGGGACGGGACATGAAAAACTGTTTTTT.

This clone was counted once. V usage is TRBV6-1 and J usage is TRBJ1-4; no reliable D call. The CDR3 is made up of 13 amino acids. Germline V gene lookup returns CDR1 MNHNS and CDR2 SASEGT. V lost 1 base to trimming and J lost 3 bases, with 3 bases between them. The chain's CDR3 is CASSEVSNEKLFF. CDR3 nucleotides: TGTGCCAGCAGTGAAGTGTCTAATGAAAAACTGTTTTTT.

The chain couples TRBV9 to TRBJ2-5, with D maybe TRBD2 (5 bases). This CDR3 region has 15 residues. CDR1 SGDLS and CDR2 YYNGEE come from the germline V gene. The V gene lost 4 bases and the J gene lost 4 bases, with 17 bases spanning the gap. The CDR3 reads CASSPPMGRGETQYF. The CDR3 DNA reads as TGTGCCAGCAGCCCCCCTATGGGGAGAGGAGAGACCCAGTACTTC.

This clone was detected a few times. This same CDR3 is encoded by further DNA sequences in the sample. V is TRBV5-4 and J is TRBJ2-5, with D uncertain. The germline V gene encodes CDR1 SGHNT and CDR2 YYREEE (reference sequence). The V end was cut by 0 bases, the J end by 2 bases, with 8 bases between. The CDR3 runs to 14 residues. CDR3 loop: CASSLGASQETQYF. As DNA, the CDR3 is TGTGCCAGCAGCTTGGGGGCCTCACAAGAGACCCAGTACTTC.

In this sample, this clone turned up once. V is TRBV5-1 and J is TRBJ1-2; TRBD1 aligns across 8 bases. Per the germline V gene, CDR1 is SGHRS and CDR2 is YFSETQ. With V trimmed by 4 bases and J by 4 bases, 9 bases remained unmatched. The CDR3 contains 15 residues. The CDR3 nucleotides read TGCGCCAGCAGCACCCTTCAGGGGGCTGGCTATGGCTACACCTTC. It yields the protein CASSTLQGAGYGYTF.

This chain uses TRBV5-6 with TRBJ1-5, with D tentatively TRBD1 (5 bases). This CDR3 contains 15 residues. Germline values: CDR1 SGHDT, CDR2 YYEEEE. The V and J ends lost 3 bases and 3 bases respectively, with 13 bases between them. The CDR3 loop is CASSSSHRSNQPQHF. In nucleotides, the CDR3 is TGTGCCAGCAGCTCCTCCCACAGGTCCAATCAGCCCCAGCATTTT.

CDR3 DNA: TGTGCCAGCAGCTTGGGACCCAAAAATGAGCAGTTCTTC. It specifies CASSLGPKNEQFF. The rearrangement joins TRBV5-4 to TRBJ2-1; D remains unclear. The CDR3 has 13 amino acids. Trimming removed 0 bases at V and 7 bases at J, with 8 bases between. Germline V gene lookup returns CDR1 SGHNT and CDR2 YYREEE (reference sequence).

The chain uses TRBV6-1 and TRBJ1-1; the match to TRBD1 covers 9 bases. V shed 4 bases and J 0 bases; nucleotides not matched to a gene: 9. The CDR3 sequence is 17 residues long. Per germline, CDR1 MNHNS and CDR2 SASEGT. CDR3 sequence: CASSVGTGSDMNTEAFF. Here the CDR3 DNA reads TGTGCCAGCAGTGTCGGGACAGGGTCGGACATGAACACTGAAGCTTTCTTT.

The gene calls are TRBV7-9 and TRBJ2-5; 9 nucleotides agree with TRBD1. With V trimmed by 4 bases and J by 4 bases, 4 bases remained unmatched. The germline V gene has CDR1 SEHNR and CDR2 FQNEAQ (reference sequence). The CDR3 contains 14 residues. The CDR3 DNA sequence: TGTGCCAGCAGCTGGGGACAGGGTGGAGAGACCCAGTACTTC. Amino acids: CASSWGQGGETQYF.

This CDR3 is CASSRGVSGGETQYF. The CDR3, as DNA: TGTGCCAGCAGCCGCGGGGTTTCGGGAGGAGAGACCCAGTACTTC. The rearrangement joins TRBV7-3 to TRBJ2-5, with 7 bases fitting TRBD2. With V trimmed by 5 bases and J by 4 bases, 10 bases remained unmatched. The length of the CDR3 is 15 residues. Germline assignment: CDR1 SGHTA and CDR2 FQGTGA.

This sequence joins TRBV2 and TRBJ1-5; no clear D gene. The V gene's germline CDR1 is SNHLY and CDR2 FYNNEI. V lost 4 bases, J lost 0 bases, and 7 bases lay in between. The CDR3 is 14 amino acids. The CDR3 is CASSGDFSNQPQHF. Written as DNA, the CDR3 is TGTGCCAGCAGTGGTGACTTTAGCAATCAGCCCCAGCATTTT.

The chain employs TRBV24-1 and TRBJ2-5; 10 positions match TRBD1. CDR3 length equals 15 residues. Germline values: CDR1 KGHDR, CDR2 SFDVKD. Trimming cost V 3 bases and J 2 bases; bases outside gene matches: 2. Written as DNA, the CDR3 is TGTGCCACCAGTGATGTGGGACAGGGGCAAGAGACCCAGTACTTC. It specifies CATSDVGQGQETQYF.

The rearrangement uses TRBV5-1 and TRBJ1-2; 12 nucleotides agree with TRBD1. The V and J ends lost 4 bases and 8 bases, in that order; junction bases with no gene match: 9. Looked up from germline, CDR1 is SGHRS and CDR2 is YFSETQ. There are 15 residues in the CDR3. The CDR3 here is CASSPGDRGPWGYTF. CDR3 DNA: TGCGCCAGCAGCCCGGGGGACAGGGGGCCATGGGGCTACACCTTC.

The rearrangement joins TRBV11-2 to TRBJ1-2, with TRBD1 matching over 8 bases. J gave up 8 bases and V 0 bases, and 11 bases lay outside the gene matches. This CDR3 is 16 amino acids long. Per the germline V gene, CDR1 is SGHAT and CDR2 is FQNNGV. DNA of the CDR3: TGTGCCAGCAGCTTAGAGCGCGGACAGGGCTCAATAGGCTACACCTTC. The encoded protein is CASSLERGQGSIGYTF.

CDR3 sequence: CASSESGSSSNPGDEQFF. The CDR3 coding sequence is TGTGCCAGCAGTGAAAGCGGCTCTAGCTCTAACCCTGGCGATGAGCAGTTCTTC. J is TRBJ2-1 and V is TRBV6-1; D is perhaps TRBD2 (5 bases). CDR1 is MNHNS and CDR2 is SASEGT in the germline V gene. CDR3 length: 18 residues. V was cut by 2 bases and J by 8 bases, with 25 bases left in between.

This chain uses TRBV5-1 with TRBJ2-7; the match to TRBD1 covers 11 bases. CDR3 length: 14 residues. Trimming cost V 3 bases and J 2 bases; bases outside gene matches: 1. Germline V gives CDR1 SGHRS, CDR2 YFSETQ. CDR3 DNA sequence: TGCGCCAGCAGCTGGACAGGGGGCCCCTACGAGCAGTACTTC. Amino acid sequence: CASSWTGGPYEQYF.